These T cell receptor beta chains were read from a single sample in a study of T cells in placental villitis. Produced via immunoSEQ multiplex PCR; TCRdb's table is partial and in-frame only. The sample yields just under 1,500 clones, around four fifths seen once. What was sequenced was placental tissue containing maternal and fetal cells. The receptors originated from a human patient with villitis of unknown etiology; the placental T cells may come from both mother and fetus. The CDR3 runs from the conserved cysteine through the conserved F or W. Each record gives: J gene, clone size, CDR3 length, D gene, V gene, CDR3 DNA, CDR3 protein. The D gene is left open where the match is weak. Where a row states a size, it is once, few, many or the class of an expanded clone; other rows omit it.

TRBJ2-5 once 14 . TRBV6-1 TGTGCCAGCAGTGAAGTATCCCCCCAAGAGACCCAGTACTTC CASSEVSPQETQYF
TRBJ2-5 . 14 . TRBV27 TGTGCCAGCAGTTTAGAAGGGGGAGGAGAGACCCAGTACTTC CASSLEGGGETQYF
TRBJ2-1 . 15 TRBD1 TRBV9 TGTGCCAGCAGCGTAGGGGGACAGGGGGCCCGAGAGCAGTTCTTC CASSVGGQGAREQFF
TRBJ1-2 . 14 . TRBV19 TGTGCCAGTAGTATAGACCACAACCAGGGTAGATACACCTTC CASSIDHNQGRYTF
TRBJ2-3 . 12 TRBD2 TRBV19 TGTGCCAGTACGGGGGGAACAGATACGCAGTATTTT CASTGGTDTQYF
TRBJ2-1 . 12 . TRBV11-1 TGTGCCAGCAGCTTAGAGAGAGGGGAGCAGTTCTTC CASSLERGEQFF
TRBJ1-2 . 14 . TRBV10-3 TGTGCCATCAGTGAGTGGCAGTCTAACTATGGCTACACCTTC CAISEWQSNYGYTF
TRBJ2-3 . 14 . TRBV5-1 TGCGCCAGTCGATGGTCCTCTAACACAGATACGCAGTATTTT CASRWSSNTDTQYF
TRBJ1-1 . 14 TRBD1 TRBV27 TGTGCCAGCAGGACAGGGCTCTTGAACACTGAAGCTTTCTTT CASRTGLLNTEAFF
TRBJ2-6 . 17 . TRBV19 TGTGCCAGTAGTTCCCAGGGGGGCTATTCTGGGGCCAACGTCCTGACTTTC CASSSQGGYSGANVLTF
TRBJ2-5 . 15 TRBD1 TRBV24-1 TGTGCCACCAGTGATGGGACAGGGTCTTTAGAGACCCAGTACTTC CATSDGTGSLETQYF
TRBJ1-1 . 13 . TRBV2 TGTGCCAGCACGTCTTCCCGGAACACTGAAGCTTTCTTT CASTSSRNTEAFF
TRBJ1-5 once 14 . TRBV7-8 TGTGCCAGCAGACCAGGGGAGGGCAATCAGCCCCAGCATTTT CASRPGEGNQPQHF
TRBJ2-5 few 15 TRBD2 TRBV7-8 TGTGCCAGCAGCTTTGGTAGCGGGTTTCCAGAGACCCAGTACTTC CASSFGSGFPETQYF
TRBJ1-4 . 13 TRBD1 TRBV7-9 TGTGCCAGCAGCTTGACAGGGGGTGAAAAACTGTTTTTT CASSLTGGEKLFF
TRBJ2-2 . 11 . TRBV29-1 TGCAGCATTCGGTTAGCCGGGGAGCTGTTTTTT CSIRLAGELFF
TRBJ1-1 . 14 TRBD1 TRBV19 TGTGCCAGTAGGGTGACAGGGGCCCCCACTGAAGCTTTCTTT CASRVTGAPTEAFF
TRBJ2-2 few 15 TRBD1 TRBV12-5 TGTGCTAGTGGTCCGGGACAGGGTGGTACCGGGGAGCTGTTTTTT CASGPGQGGTGELFF
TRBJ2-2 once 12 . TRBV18 TGTGCCAGCTCAGTTAACACCGGGGAGCTGTTTTTT CASSVNTGELFF
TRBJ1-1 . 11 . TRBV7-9 TGTGCCAGCAGCTTAGCGCTGACAGCTTTCTTT CASSLALTAFF
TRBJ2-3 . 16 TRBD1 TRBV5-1 TGCGCCAGCAGCTTGGACGAGACAGGGGGCACAGATACGCAGTATTTT CASSLDETGGTDTQYF
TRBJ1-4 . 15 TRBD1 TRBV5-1 TGCGCCAGCAGCTTGACCGGGACAGGAGATGAAAAACTGTTTTTT CASSLTGTGDEKLFF
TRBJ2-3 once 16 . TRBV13 TGTGCCAGCAGCCTAGGTGGCGGGGACAGCACAGATACGCAGTATTTT CASSLGGGDSTDTQYF
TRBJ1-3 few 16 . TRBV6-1 TGTGCCAGCAGTGAATTGACGGGGAGCTCTGGAAACACCATATATTTT CASSELTGSSGNTIYF
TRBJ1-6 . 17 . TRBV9 TGTGCCAGCAGCGTAGCTCCGGTAGACTCCTATAATTCACCCCTCCACTTT CASSVAPVDSYNSPLHF
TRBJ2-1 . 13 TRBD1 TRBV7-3 TGTGCCAGCAGCTTAAACCGACAGGGTGAGCAGTTCTTC CASSLNRQGEQFF
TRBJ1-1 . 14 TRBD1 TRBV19 TGTGCCAGTAGTAGACAGGGTGAATGGACTGAAGCTTTCTTT CASSRQGEWTEAFF
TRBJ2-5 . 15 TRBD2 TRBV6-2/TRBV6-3 TGTGCCAGCAGCCACAGAGCGGGGGGAGAGGAGACCCAGTACTTC CASSHRAGGEETQYF
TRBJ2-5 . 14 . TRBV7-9 TGTGCCAGCAGCGTCGGCCTGGGCTGGGAGACCCAGTACTTC CASSVGLGWETQYF
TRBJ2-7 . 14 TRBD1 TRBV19 TGTGCCAGTAAAATCGGACAGGGGAGCTACGAGCAGTACTTC CASKIGQGSYEQYF
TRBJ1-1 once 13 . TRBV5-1 TGCGCCAGCAGCTTGGATACAGGAGTTGAAGCTTTCTTT CASSLDTGVEAFF
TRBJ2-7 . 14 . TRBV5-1 TGCGCCAGCAGCTTGGCCACAGGATTCTACGAGCAGTACTTC CASSLATGFYEQYF
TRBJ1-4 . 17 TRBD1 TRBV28 TGTGCCAGCAGTAACAGGAAAGGCCAGGGGGTTAAGGAAAAACTGTTTTTT CASSNRKGQGVKEKLFF
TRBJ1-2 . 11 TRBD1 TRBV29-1 TGCAGCAGCGGGACAGACTATGGCTACACCTTC CSSGTDYGYTF
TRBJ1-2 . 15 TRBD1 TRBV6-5 TGTGCCAGCAGTTGGGACAGGGGGCATGGCTATGGCTACACCTTC CASSWDRGHGYGYTF
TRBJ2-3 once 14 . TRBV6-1 TGTGCCAGCAGTGATCGATCCGGGCCAGATACGCAGTATTTT CASSDRSGPDTQYF
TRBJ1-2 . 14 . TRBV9 TGTGCCAGCAGCGTAGGGAACAGTAACTATGGCTACACCTTC CASSVGNSNYGYTF
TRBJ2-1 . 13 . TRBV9 TGTGCCAGCAGCGTCGGACTTGACAATGAGCAGTTCTTC CASSVGLDNEQFF
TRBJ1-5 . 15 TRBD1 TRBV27 TGTGCCAGCAGTCCGGGGACAGTTGCCTATCAGCCCCAGCATTTT CASSPGTVAYQPQHF
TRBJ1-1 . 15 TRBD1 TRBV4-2 TGTGCCAGCAGCCAAGACGGGACAGGGGACACTGAAGCTTTCTTT CASSQDGTGDTEAFF
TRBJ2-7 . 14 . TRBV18 TGTGCCAGCTCACCGGCAGGAGGGGGCTACGAGCAGTACTTC CASSPAGGGYEQYF
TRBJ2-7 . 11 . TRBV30 TGTGCCTTATTCAGGGGCAACGAGCAGTACTTC CALFRGNEQYF
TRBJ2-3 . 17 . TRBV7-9 TGTGCCAGCAGCCCTCCCGGCCCGGGAGAGACACGGGATACGCAGTATTTT CASSPPGPGETRDTQYF
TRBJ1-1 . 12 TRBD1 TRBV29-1 TGCAGCGTTAAGGGGGCGTTTACTGAAGCTTTCTTT CSVKGAFTEAFF
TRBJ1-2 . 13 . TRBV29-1 TGCAGCGTGGCAAGGGACACCGACTATGGCTACACCTTC CSVARDTDYGYTF